This T cell receptor (beta chain) appears in the sequencing data of a study of blood T cells in healthy people across ages. V lost 3 bases, J lost 2 bases, and 15 bases lay in between. CDR1 and CDR2 (germline): MDHEN, SYDVKM. The CDR3 runs to 16 residues. Together with a sample-barcoded 5' primer, a J-beta primer mix was included in a second PCR lasting about 6 to 11 cycles. Each CDR3 protein is one row after TCRdb ran MiXCR on the 5' RACE reads. The repertoire consists of 700,000 to 1,000,000 distinct CDR3 sequences, with under 45% occurring once and the leading ten covering 15% to 25%. Peripheral blood was drawn, roughly 10 milliliters per donor.

The V call is TRBV28, the J call TRBJ2-3; D gene unclear. This TCR came from a man aged 55-75 years in good health. Material: blood. Written as DNA, the CDR3 is TGTGCCAGCAGTTTTTTGCGTGATGACCCCACAGATACGCAGTATTTT. Translation gives CASSFLRDDPTDTQYF.